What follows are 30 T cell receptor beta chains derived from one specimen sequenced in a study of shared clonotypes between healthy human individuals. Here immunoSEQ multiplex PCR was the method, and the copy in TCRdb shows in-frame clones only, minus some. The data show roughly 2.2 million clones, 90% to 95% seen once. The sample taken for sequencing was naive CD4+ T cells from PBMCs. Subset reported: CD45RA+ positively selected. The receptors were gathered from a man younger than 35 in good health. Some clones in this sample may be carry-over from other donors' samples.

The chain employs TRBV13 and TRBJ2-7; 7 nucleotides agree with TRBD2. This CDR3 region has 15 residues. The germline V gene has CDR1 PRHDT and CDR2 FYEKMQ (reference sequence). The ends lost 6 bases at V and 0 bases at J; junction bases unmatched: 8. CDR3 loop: CASRRGAGDSYEQYF. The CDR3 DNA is TGTGCCAGCAGAAGAGGGGCGGGAGACTCCTACGAGCAGTACTTC.

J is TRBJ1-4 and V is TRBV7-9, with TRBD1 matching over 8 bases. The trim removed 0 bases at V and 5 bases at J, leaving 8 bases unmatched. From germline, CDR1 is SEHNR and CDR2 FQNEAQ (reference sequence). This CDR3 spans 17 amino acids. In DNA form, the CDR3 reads TGTGCCAGCAGCTTAGCCCTCACAGGGGGAGGCAATGAAAAACTGTTTTTT. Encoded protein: CASSLALTGGGNEKLFF.

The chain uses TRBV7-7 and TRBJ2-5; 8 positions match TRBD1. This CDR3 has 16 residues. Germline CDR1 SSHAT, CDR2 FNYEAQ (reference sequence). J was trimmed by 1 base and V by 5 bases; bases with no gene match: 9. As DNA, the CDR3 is TGTGCCAGCAGCCCGAGGACAGGGACCCGCCAAGAGACCCAGTACTTC. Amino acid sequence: CASSPRTGTRQETQYF. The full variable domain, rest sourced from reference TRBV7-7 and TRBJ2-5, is GAGVSQSPRYKVTKRGQDVTLRCDPISSHATLYWYQQALGQGPEFLTYFNYEAQPDKSGLPSDRFSAERPEGSISTLTIQRTEQRDSAMYRCASSPRTGTRQETQYFGPGTRLLVL.

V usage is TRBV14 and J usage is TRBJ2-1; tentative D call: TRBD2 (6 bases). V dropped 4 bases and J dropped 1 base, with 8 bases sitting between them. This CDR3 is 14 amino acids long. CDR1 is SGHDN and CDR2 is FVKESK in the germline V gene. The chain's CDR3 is CASSRGTSYNEQFF. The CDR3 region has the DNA TGTGCCAGCAGCCGTGGGACTTCCTACAATGAGCAGTTCTTC. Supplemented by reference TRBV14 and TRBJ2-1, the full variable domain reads EAGVTQFPSHSVIEKGQTVTLRCDPISGHDNLYWYRRVMGKEIKFLLHFVKESKQDESGMPNNRFLAERTGGTYSTLKVQPAELEDSGVYFCASSRGTSYNEQFFGPGTRLTVL.

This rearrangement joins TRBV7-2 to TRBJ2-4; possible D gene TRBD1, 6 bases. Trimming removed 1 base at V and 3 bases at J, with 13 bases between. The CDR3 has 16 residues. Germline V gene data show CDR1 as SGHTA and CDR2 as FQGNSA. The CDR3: CASSLESGVFKNIQYF. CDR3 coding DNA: TGTGCCAGCAGCTTAGAGTCAGGGGTTTTCAAAAACATTCAGTACTTC.

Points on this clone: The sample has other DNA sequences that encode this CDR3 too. CDR3 coding DNA: TGCGCCAGCAGCTTCCCGGGTCCCTACAATGAGCAGTTCTTC. Amino acids: CASSFPGPYNEQFF. J is TRBJ2-1 and V is TRBV5-1; D unclear. The CDR3 is made up of 14 amino acids. Trimming removed 2 bases at V and 2 bases at J, with 8 bases between. CDR1 is SGHRS and CDR2 is YFSETQ in the germline V gene.

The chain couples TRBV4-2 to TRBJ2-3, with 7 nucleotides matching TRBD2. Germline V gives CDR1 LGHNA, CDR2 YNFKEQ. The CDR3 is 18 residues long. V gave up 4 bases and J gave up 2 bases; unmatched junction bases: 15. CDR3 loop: CASSPNMVVAGYTDTQYF. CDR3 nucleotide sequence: TGTGCCAGCAGCCCCAATATGGTAGTAGCGGGTTACACAGATACGCAGTATTTT.

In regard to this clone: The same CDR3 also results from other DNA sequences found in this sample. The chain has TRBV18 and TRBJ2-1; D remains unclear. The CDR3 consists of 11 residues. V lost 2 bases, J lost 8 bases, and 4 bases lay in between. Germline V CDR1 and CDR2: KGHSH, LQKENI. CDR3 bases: TGTGCCAGCTCACCAAACGATGAGCAGTTCTTC. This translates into CASSPNDEQFF.

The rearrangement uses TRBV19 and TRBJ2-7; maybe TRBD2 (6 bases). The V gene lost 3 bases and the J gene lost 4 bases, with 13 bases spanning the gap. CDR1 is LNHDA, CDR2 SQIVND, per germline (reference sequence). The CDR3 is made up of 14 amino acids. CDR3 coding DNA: TGTGCCAGTAGTATCGGGAGTGGGGCATACGAGCAGTACTTC. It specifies CASSIGSGAYEQYF.

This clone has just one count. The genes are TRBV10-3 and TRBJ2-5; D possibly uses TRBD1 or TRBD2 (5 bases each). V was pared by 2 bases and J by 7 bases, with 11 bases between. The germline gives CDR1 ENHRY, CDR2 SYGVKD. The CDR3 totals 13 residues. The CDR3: CAISEGTAGTQYF. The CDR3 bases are TGTGCCATCAGTGAGGGGACCGCGGGGACCCAGTACTTC.

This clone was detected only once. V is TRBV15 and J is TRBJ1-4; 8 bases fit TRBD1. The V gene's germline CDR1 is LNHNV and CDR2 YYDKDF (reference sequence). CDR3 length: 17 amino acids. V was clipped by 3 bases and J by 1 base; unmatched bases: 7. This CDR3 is CATSRRTGSQTNEKLFF. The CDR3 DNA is TGTGCCACCAGCAGGCGGACAGGGAGCCAAACTAATGAAAAACTGTTTTTT.

CDR3 nucleotide sequence: TGCGCCAGCACCCGAGGGGGGGCGGGAGTCCAAGAGACCCAGTACTTC. This encodes CASTRGGAGVQETQYF. This chain uses TRBV5-1 with TRBJ2-5, with D perhaps TRBD2 (7 bases). CDR1 and CDR2 from the germline V gene are SGHRS and YFSETQ. The CDR3 has 16 residues. V lost 6 bases to trimming and J lost 1 base, with 19 bases between them. Full variable domain (rest looked up from reference TRBV5-1 and TRBJ2-5): KAGVTQTPRYLIKTRGQQVTLSCSPISGHRSVSWYQQTPGQGLQFLFEYFSETQRNKGNFPGRFSGRQFSNSRSEMNVSTLELGDSALYLCASTRGGAGVQETQYFGPGTRLLVL.

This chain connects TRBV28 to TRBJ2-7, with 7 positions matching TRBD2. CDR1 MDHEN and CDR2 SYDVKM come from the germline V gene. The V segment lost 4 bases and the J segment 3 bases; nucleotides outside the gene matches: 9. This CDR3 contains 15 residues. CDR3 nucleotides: TGTGCCAGCAGTTACCGGGACTACCCCTTCTACGAGCAGTACTTC. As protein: CASSYRDYPFYEQYF.

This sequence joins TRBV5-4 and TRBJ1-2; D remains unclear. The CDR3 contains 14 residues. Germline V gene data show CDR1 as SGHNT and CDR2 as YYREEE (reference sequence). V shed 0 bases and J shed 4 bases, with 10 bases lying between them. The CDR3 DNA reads TGTGCCAGCAGCTTGGGTACCAGCTCCTATGGCTACACCTTC. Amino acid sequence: CASSLGTSSYGYTF.

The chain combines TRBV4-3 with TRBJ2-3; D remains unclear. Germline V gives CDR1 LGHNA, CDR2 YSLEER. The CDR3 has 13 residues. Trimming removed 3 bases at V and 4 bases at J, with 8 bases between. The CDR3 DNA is TGCGCCAGCAGCCAGCGAACCCCAGATACGCAGTATTTT. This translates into CASSQRTPDTQYF.

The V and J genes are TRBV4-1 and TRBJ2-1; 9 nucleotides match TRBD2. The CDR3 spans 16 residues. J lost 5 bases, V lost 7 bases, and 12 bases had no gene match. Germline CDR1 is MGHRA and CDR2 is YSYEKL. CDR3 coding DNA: TGCGCCAGCACCCCACCGCGCGGGAGGGGTAACAATGAGCAGTTCTTC. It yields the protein CASTPPRGRGNNEQFF.

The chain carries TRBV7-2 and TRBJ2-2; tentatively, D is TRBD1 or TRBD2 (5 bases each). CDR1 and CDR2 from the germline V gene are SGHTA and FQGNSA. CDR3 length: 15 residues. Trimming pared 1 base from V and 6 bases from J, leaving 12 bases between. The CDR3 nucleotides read TGTGCCAGCAGCTTAGGGGGGAGTAGGGCCGGGGAGCTGTTTTTT. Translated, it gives CASSLGGSRAGELFF.

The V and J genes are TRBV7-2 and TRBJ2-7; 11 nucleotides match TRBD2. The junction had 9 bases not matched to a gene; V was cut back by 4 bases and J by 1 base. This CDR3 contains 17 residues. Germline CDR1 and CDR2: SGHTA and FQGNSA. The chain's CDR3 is CASSSQGGLAASYEQYF. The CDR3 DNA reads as TGTGCCAGCAGCTCACAAGGGGGACTAGCGGCGTCCTACGAGCAGTACTTC. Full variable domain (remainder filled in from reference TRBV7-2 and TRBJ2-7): GAGVSQSPSNKVTEKGKDVELRCDPISGHTALYWYRQSLGQGLEFLIYFQGNSAPDKSGLPSDRFSAERTGGSVSTLTIQRTQQEDSAVYLCASSSQGGLAASYEQYFGPGTRLTVT.

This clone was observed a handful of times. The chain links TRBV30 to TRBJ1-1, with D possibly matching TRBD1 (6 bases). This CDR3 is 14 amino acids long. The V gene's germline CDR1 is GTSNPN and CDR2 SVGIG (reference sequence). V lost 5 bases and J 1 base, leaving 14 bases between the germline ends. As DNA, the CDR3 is TGTGCCTGGGCGGGAGGCAGGGGGAACACTGAAGCTTTCTTT. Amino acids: CAWAGGRGNTEAFF.

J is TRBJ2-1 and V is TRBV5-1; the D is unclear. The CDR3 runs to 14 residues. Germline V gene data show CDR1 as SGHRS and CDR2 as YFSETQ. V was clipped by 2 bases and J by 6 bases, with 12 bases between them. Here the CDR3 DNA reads TGCGCCAGCAGCTTTGGGCGCCCCTTCAATGAGCAGTTCTTC. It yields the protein CASSFGRPFNEQFF.

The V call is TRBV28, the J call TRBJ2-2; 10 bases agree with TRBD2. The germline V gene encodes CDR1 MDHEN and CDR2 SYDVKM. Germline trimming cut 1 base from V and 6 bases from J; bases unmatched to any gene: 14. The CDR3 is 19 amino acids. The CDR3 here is CASSLLSAGLAVPSGELFF. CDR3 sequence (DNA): TGTGCCAGCAGTTTATTATCGGCCGGACTAGCGGTACCGTCCGGGGAGCTGTTTTTT.

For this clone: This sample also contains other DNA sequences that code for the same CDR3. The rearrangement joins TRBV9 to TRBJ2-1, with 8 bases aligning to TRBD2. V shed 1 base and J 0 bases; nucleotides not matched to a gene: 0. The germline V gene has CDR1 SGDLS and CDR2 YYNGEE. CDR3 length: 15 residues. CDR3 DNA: TGTGCCAGCAGCGTAAGCGGGAGCTCCTACAATGAGCAGTTCTTC. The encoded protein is CASSVSGSSYNEQFF.

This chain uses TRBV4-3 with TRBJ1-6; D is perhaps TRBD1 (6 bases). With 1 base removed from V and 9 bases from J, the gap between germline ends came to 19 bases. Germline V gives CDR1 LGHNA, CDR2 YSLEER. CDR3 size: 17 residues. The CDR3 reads CASSQVYRDSIGSPLHF. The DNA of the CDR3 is TGCGCCAGCAGCCAAGTGTACAGGGATTCTATAGGTTCACCCCTCCACTTT.

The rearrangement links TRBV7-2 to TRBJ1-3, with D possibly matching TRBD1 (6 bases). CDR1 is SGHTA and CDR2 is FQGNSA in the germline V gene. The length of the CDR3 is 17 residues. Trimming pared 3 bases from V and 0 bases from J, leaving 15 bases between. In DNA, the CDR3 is TGTGCCAGCAGCTTCGCCGGACAGTTTTACTCTGGAAACACCATATATTTT. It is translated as CASSFAGQFYSGNTIYF.

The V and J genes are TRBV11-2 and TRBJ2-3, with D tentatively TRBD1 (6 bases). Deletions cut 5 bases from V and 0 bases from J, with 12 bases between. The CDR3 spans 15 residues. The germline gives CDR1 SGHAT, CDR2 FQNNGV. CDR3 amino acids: CASSRDRPSTDTQYF. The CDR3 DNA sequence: TGTGCCAGCAGCCGAGACAGGCCTAGCACAGATACGCAGTATTTT.

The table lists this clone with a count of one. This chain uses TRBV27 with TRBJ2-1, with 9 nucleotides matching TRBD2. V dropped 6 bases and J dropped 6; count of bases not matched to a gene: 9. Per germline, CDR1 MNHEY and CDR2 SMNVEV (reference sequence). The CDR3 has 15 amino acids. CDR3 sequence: CASRLAGVYPNEQFF. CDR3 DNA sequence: TGTGCCAGCAGATTAGCGGGAGTTTACCCCAATGAGCAGTTCTTC.

CDR3 bases: TGTGCCAGCAGTTACTCCGCATTCTTTGGTTCCTACGAGCAGTACTTC. Amino acid sequence: CASSYSAFFGSYEQYF. The chain combines TRBV6-5 with TRBJ2-7; D unresolved. V shed 0 bases and J shed 1 base, with 13 bases lying between them. In germline, CDR1 is MNHEY, CDR2 SVGAGI. The CDR3 runs to 16 residues.

CDR3 in DNA: TGTGCCTGGAGGGGACTATCACACGCAGATACGCAGTATTTT. Translation: CAWRGLSHADTQYF. This chain connects TRBV30 to TRBJ2-3; 7 bases fit TRBD2. J lost 4 bases, V lost 3 bases, and 7 bases had no gene match. The germline gives CDR1 GTSNPN, CDR2 SVGIG (reference sequence). There are 14 residues in the CDR3. The full variable domain, its missing parts supplied by reference TRBV30 and TRBJ2-3, is SQTIHQWPATLVQPVGSPLSLECTVEGTSNPNLYWYRQAAGRGLQLLFYSVGIGQISSEVPQNLSASRPQDRQFILSSKKLLLSDSGFYLCAWRGLSHADTQYFGPGTRLTVL.

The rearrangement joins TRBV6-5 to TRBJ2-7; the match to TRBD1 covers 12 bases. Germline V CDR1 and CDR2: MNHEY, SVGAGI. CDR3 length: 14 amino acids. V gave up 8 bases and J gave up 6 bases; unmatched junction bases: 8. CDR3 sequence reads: CASLYGTGGAEQYF. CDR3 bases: TGTGCCAGCCTGTACGGGACAGGGGGCGCCGAGCAGTACTTC.

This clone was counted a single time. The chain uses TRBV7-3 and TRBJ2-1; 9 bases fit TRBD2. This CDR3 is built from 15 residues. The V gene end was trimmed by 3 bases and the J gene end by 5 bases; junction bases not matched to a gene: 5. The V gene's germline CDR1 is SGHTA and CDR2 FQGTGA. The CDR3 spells CASSFRLAADNEQFF. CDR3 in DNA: TGTGCCAGCAGCTTTCGACTAGCGGCCGACAATGAGCAGTTCTTC. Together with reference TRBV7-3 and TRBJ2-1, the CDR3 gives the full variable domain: GAGVSQTPSNKVTEKGKYVELRCDPISGHTALYWYRQSLGQGPEFLIYFQGTGAADDSGLPNDRFFAVRPEGSVSTLKIQRTERGDSAVYLCASSFRLAADNEQFFGPGTRLTVL.